This TCR beta chain was sequenced in a study of T-cell reconstitution after alpha-beta-depleted transplantation in children. Study results and limitations: There were reportedly several hundred expanded graft clones from which alpha-beta T cells came about two months after transplant.

Molecular barcoding with unique molecular identifiers was used for the TCRbeta library. TCRdb recomputed calls from the PCR reads with MiXCR, one row per CDR3 protein. The table includes about 110,000 distinct CDR3 sequences, more than 20% detected once. The CDR3 loop spans 14 amino acids. From germline, CDR1 is SQVTM and CDR2 ANQGSEA. Unmatched junction bases numbered 9, after V lost 5 bases and J lost 5 bases. About this clonotype itself: Its specificity is not known.

This clonotype was obtained from a male patient aged 2 to 9 who had a stem cell transplant for chronic granulomatous disease, so the T cells may come from the graft donor. This sequence joins TRBV29-1 and TRBJ2-7; 10 positions match TRBD2. The source was PBMCs, mostly from graft donor cells, collected 180 days after TCRalphabeta/CD19-depleted stem cell transplant. The CDR3: CSVSGLAGADEQYF. The CDR3 DNA follows: TGCAGCGTTTCTGGCCTAGCGGGAGCCGACGAGCAGTACTTC.